The clone carrying this T cell receptor (beta chain) came up many times. The target antigen is unknown. All unsorted peripheral T cells were captured because whole blood was used without fractionation. There are 16 residues in the CDR3. With 0 bases removed from V and 0 bases from J, the gap between germline ends came to 10 bases. Germline CDR1 reads SGHTA; CDR2 reads FQGNSA. About 480 ng RNA was reverse transcribed with alpha and beta constant-region primers. Separate chain-specific third strand synthesis with multiplexing indices produced the alpha and beta libraries. The library had 12-nucleotide molecular identifiers formed by two random hexamers joined together. Each CDR3 protein is one row after TCRdb ran MiXCR on the 5' RACE reads. Among about 7,600 distinct CDR3 sequences listed, about a tenth were seen once. The record originates from a study of HIV-infected patients and healthy controls. Overall study: CD4 counts in about 85% of the 16 patients increased modestly yet significantly but stayed below normal.

Study findings and constraints: Study cohorts differed slightly in age and sex, but this did not explain diversity differences.

V and J are TRBV7-2 and TRBJ2-3; D remains ambiguous. The clonotype comes from an adult with HIV infection. This material consisted of blood, taken before antiretroviral therapy. The CDR3 sequence is CASSLASTTSTDTQYF. CDR3 bases: TGTGCCAGCAGCTTAGCGAGCACGACTAGCACAGATACGCAGTATTTT.